This is a list of T cell receptor beta chains from one sample in a study of cytomegalovirus exposure and HLA in healthy donors. The method was immunoSEQ multiplex PCR; TCRdb's version includes in-frame clones alone and lacks a portion of them. The sample contains 180,000 or so clones, around 76% of which appear only once. Specimen: PBMCs. These receptors were taken from a woman in her twenties or thirties in good health and CMV-seropositive. Each CDR3 is given with its conserved first and last residue. The order of the fields is J gene, clone size, V gene, CDR3 length, D gene, CDR3 DNA, CDR3 protein. The D gene is left open where the match is weak. Expanded clones are given a class, and other clones once, few, many or no size at all.

TRBJ1-5,once,TRBV28,15,TRBD1,TGTGCCAGCAGATTTCACAGGGGGAGAAATCAGCCCCAGCATTTT,CASRFHRGRNQPQHF
TRBJ2-5,-,TRBV11-2,13,-,TGTGCCAGCAGCTGGGGGGTCCAAGAGACCCAGTACTTC,CASSWGVQETQYF
TRBJ2-3,-,TRBV29-1,14,TRBD2,TGCAGCGTTGGGACTAGCGGGGGGTCTGATACGCAGTATTTT,CSVGTSGGSDTQYF
TRBJ1-4,-,TRBV27,15,TRBD1,TGTGCCAGCAGTCAGAAGGGGGCTGCTAATGAAAAACTGTTTTTT,CASSQKGAANEKLFF
TRBJ2-2,-,TRBV5-1,16,-,TGCGCCAGCAGCTTGGCCCTCGACAGGAACACCGGGGAGCTGTTTTTT,CASSLALDRNTGELFF
TRBJ2-1,-,TRBV30,16,-,TGTGCCTGGACCCCGTTGGCTAGCGTTTTCTACAATGAGCAGTTCTTC,CAWTPLASVFYNEQFF
TRBJ1-4,-,TRBV15,15,-,TGTGCCACCAGCAGAGACACGGACAGACTTGAAAAACTGTTTTTT,CATSRDTDRLEKLFF
TRBJ2-1,-,TRBV29-1,12,-,TGCAGCGTGGCCGAGGGTTACAATGAGCAGTTCTTC,CSVAEGYNEQFF
TRBJ1-2,-,TRBV18,14,TRBD1,TGTGCCAGCTCAGGGGACAGGGAGAGCTATGGCTACACCTTC,CASSGDRESYGYTF
TRBJ1-1,-,TRBV5-1,14,-,TGCGCCAGCAACTCCAGGGCTCCGAACACTGAAGCTTTCTTT,CASNSRAPNTEAFF
TRBJ2-6,-,TRBV30,16,-,TGTGCCTGGAGTCTTACCCACAGGGCTGGGGCCAACGTCCTGACTTTC,CAWSLTHRAGANVLTF
TRBJ1-2,-,TRBV27,13,-,TGTGCCAGCAGTTTGGGGACATACTATGGCTACACCTTC,CASSLGTYYGYTF
TRBJ2-7,-,TRBV7-9,15,-,TGTGCCAGCAGCTTAGGTTCGGCGGGCGGGGACGAGCAGTACTTC,CASSLGSAGGDEQYF
TRBJ1-1,-,TRBV9,17,-,TGTGCCAGCAGCGTAGACCCAGCGGGAGGGAAGAAAACTGAAGCTTTCTTT,CASSVDPAGGKKTEAFF
TRBJ2-2,-,TRBV29-1,13,-,TGCAGCGTTTGCAGGCCGAACACCGGGGAGCTGTTTTTT,CSVCRPNTGELFF
TRBJ2-2,-,TRBV6-1,15,TRBD1,TGTGCCAGCAGTCCACAGGGGGCGAGGACCGGGGAGCTGTTTTTT,CASSPQGARTGELFF
TRBJ2-5,-,TRBV28,18,TRBD2,TGTGCCAGCAGTTTAGGACTAGCGGGAGATCGATGGGGAGAGACCCAGTACTTC,CASSLGLAGDRWGETQYF